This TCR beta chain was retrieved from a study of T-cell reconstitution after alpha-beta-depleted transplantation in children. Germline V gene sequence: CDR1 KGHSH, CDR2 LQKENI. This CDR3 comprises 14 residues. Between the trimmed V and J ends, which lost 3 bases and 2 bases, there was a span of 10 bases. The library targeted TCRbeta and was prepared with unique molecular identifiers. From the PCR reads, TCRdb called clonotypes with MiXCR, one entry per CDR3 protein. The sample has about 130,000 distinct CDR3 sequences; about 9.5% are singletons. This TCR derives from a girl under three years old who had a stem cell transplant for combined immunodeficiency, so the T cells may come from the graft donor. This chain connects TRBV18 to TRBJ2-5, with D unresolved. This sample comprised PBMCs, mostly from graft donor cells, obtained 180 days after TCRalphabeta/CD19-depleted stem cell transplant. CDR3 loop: CASSPRNLQETQYF. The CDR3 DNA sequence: TGTGCCAGCTCACCGAGGAACCTTCAAGAGACCCAGTACTTC. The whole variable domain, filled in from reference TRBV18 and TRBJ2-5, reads NAGVMQNPRHLVRRRGQEARLRCSPMKGHSHVYWYRQLPEEGLKFMVYLQKENIIDESGMPKERFSAEFPKEGPSILRIQQVVRGDSAAYFCASSPRNLQETQYFGPGTRLLVL.